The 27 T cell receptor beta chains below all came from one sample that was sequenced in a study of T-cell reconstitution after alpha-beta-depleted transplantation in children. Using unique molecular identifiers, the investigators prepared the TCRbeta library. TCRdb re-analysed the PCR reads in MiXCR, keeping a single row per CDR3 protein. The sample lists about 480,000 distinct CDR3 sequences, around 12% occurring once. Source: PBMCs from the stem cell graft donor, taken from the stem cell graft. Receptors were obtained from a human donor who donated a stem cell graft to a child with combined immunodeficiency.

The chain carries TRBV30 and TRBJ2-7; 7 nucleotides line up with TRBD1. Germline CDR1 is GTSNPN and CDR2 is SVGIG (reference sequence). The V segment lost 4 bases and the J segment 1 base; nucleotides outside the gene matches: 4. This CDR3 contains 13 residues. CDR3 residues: CAWNRGLSYEQYF. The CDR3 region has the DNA TGTGCCTGGAACAGGGGTTTATCCTACGAGCAGTACTTC.

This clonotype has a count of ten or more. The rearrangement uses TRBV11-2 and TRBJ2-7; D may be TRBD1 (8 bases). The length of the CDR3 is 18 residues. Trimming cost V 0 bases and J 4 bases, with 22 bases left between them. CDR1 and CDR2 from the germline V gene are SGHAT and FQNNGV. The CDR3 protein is CASSLDGGGAGGRYEQYF. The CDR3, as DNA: TGTGCCAGCAGCTTAGATGGAGGGGGGGCAGGGGGCAGGTACGAGCAGTACTTC.

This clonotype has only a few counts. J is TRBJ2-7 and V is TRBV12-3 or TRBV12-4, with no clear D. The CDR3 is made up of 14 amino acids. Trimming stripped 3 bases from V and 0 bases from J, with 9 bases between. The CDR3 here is CASSLKVNSYEQYF. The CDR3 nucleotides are TGTGCCAGCAGTTTGAAAGTCAACTCCTACGAGCAGTACTTC.

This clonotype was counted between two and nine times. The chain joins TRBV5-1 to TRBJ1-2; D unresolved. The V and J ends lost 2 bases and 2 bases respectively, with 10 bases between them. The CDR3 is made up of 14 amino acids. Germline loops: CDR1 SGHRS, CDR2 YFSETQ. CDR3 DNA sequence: TGCGCCAGCAGCTTCGGGCAGAGAAACTATGGCTACACCTTC. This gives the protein CASSFGQRNYGYTF.

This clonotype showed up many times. Written as DNA, the CDR3 is TGCGCCAGCAGCACGAGGGGGGATGAGCAGTTCTTC. This translates into CASSTRGDEQFF. The V call is TRBV4-1, the J call TRBJ2-1; D may be TRBD1 or TRBD2 (6 bases each). The germline CDR1 and CDR2 sequences are MGHRA and YSYEKL. The CDR3 consists of 12 residues. Deletions cut 5 bases from V and 8 bases from J, with 10 bases between.

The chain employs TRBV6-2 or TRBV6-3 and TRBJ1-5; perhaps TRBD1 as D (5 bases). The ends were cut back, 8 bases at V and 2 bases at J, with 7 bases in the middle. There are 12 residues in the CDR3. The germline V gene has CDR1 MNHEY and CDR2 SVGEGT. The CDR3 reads CASRDGNQPQHF. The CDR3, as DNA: TGTGCCAGCCGGGACGGCAATCAGCCCCAGCATTTT.

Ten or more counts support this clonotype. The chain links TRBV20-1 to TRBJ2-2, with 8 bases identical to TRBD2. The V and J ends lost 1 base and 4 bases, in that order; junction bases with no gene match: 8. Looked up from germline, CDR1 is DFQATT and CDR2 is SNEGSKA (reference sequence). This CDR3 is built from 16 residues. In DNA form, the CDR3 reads TGCAGTGCTAGAGCCCCTAGCGGGCGTGGCACCGGGGAGCTGTTTTTT. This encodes CSARAPSGRGTGELFF.

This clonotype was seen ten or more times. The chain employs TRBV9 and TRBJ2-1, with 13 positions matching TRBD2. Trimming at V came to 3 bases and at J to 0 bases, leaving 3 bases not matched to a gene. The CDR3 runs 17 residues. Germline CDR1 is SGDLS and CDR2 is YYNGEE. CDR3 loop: CASSDRTSGSSYNEQFF. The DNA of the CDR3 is TGTGCCAGCAGCGACAGGACTAGCGGGAGCTCCTACAATGAGCAGTTCTTC.

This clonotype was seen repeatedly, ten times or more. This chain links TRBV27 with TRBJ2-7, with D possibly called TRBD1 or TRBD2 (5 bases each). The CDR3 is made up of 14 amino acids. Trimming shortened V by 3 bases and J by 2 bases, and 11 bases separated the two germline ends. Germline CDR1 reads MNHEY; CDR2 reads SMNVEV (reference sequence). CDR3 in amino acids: CASSFSGPTYEQYF. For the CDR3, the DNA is TGTGCCAGCAGTTTCTCGGGGCCGACCTACGAGCAGTACTTC.

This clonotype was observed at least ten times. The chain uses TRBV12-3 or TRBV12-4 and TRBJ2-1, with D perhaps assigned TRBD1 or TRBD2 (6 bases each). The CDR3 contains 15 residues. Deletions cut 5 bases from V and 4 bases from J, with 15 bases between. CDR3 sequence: CASSLGGGLYNEQFF. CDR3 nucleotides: TGTGCCAGCAGTCTCGGAGGGGGACTTTACAATGAGCAGTTCTTC.

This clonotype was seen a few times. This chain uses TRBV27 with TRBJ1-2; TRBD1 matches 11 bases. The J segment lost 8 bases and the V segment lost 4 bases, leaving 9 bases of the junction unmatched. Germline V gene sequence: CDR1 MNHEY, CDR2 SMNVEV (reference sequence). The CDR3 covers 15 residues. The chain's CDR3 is CASSSRTGGAGGYTF. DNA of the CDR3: TGTGCCAGCAGTTCAAGGACAGGGGGCGCGGGAGGCTACACCTTC.

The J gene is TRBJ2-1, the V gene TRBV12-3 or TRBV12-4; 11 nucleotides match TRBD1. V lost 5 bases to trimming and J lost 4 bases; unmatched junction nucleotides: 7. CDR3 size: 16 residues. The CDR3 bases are TGTGCCAGCAGTGAACCGGGACAGGGGGTTTACAATGAGCAGTTCTTC. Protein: CASSEPGQGVYNEQFF.

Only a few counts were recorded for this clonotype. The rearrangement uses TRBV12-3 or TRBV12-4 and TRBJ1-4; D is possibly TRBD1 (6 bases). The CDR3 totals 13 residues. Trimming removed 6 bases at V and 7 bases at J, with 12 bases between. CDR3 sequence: CASRQDSSEKLFF. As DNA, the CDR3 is TGTGCCAGCAGACAGGACAGTTCTGAAAAACTGTTTTTT.

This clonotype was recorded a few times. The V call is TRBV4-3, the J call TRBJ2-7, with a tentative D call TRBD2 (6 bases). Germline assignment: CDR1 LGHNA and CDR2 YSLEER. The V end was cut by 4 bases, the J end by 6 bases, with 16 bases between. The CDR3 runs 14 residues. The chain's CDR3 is CASSRAGIYSEQYF. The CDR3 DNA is TGCGCCAGCAGCCGGGCGGGGATTTACTCCGAGCAGTACTTC.

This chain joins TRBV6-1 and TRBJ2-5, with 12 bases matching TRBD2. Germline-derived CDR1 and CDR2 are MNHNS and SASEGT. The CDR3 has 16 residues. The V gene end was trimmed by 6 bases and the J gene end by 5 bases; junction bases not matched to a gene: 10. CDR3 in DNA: TGTGCCAGCAGGATCCCACTAGCGGGGGGCACGGAGACCCAGTACTTC. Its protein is CASRIPLAGGTETQYF.

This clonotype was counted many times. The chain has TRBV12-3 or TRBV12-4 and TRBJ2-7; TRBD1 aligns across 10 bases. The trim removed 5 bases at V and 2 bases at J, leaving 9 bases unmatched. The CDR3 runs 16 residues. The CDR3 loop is CASSNDRGHHPYEQYF. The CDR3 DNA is TGTGCCAGCAGTAACGACAGGGGGCATCACCCCTACGAGCAGTACTTC.

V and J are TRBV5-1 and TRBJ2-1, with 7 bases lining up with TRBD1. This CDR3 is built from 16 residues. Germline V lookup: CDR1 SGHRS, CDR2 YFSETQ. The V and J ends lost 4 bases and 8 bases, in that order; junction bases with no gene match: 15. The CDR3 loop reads CASSRDREDPRDEQFF. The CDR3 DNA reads TGCGCCAGCAGCCGGGACAGAGAAGACCCCCGGGATGAGCAGTTCTTC.

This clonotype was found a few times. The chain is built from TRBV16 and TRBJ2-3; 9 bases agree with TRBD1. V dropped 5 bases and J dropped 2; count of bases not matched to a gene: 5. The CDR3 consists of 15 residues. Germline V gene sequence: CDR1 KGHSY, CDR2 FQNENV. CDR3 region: CASSTRTGATDTQYF. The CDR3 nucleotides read TGTGCCAGCAGCACCCGGACAGGGGCCACAGATACGCAGTATTTT.

The CDR3 sequence: CASSREGRRANEQFF. The CDR3 DNA reads TGTGCCAGCAGCCGCGAGGGCAGGAGGGCCAATGAGCAGTTCTTC. V and J are TRBV5-6 and TRBJ2-1; D may be TRBD2 (6 bases). The CDR3 runs 15 residues. Trimming took off 4 bases at V and 6 bases at J, with 17 bases between the two ends. Germline CDR1 is SGHDT and CDR2 is YYEEEE.

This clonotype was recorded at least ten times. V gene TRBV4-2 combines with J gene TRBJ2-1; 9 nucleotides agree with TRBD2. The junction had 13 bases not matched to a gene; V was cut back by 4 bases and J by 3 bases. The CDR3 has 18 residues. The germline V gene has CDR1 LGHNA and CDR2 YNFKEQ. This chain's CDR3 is CASSPQGTAGGFYNEQFF. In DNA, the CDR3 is TGTGCCAGCAGCCCCCAGGGGACAGCGGGGGGATTCTACAATGAGCAGTTCTTC.

Written as DNA, the CDR3 is TGTGCCAGCAGTTACTCCAACACAGATACGCAGTATTTT. As protein: CASSYSNTDTQYF. The V and J genes are TRBV6-5 and TRBJ2-3; D is undetermined. The germline V gene has CDR1 MNHEY and CDR2 SVGAGI. The CDR3 has 13 residues. The V end lost 0 bases, the J end lost 2 bases, and 3 bases lay between the germline ends.

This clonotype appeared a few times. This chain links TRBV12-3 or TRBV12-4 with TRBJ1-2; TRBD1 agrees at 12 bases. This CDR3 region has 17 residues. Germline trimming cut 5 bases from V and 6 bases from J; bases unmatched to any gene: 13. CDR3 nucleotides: TGTGCCAGCAGTCAGAGGGCCGGGACAGGGGGCGCAAATGGCTACACCTTC. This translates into CASSQRAGTGGANGYTF.

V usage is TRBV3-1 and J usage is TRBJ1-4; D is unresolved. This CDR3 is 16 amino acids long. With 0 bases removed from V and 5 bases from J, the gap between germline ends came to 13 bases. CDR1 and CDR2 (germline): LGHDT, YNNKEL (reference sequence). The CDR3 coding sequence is TGTGCCAGCAGCCAAGATGTGGCAGGCCCCAATGAAAAACTGTTTTTT. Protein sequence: CASSQDVAGPNEKLFF.

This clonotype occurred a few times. The CDR3 coding sequence is TGTGCCAGCAGCCCAACAGGACTAGCGGGGGAGAAAGAGACCCAGTACTTC. As protein: CASSPTGLAGEKETQYF. This chain connects TRBV7-2 to TRBJ2-5, with 13 bases matching TRBD2. The CDR3 totals 17 residues. V dropped 5 bases and J dropped 3; count of bases not matched to a gene: 9. Germline V CDR1 and CDR2: SGHTA, FQGNSA.

The CDR3 protein is CASSQVPRSASTGYTF. The CDR3, as DNA: TGCGCCAGCAGCCAAGTTCCCAGGAGTGCATCTACCGGCTACACCTTC. The V gene is TRBV4-1, the J gene TRBJ1-2; unclear D gene. Per the germline V gene, CDR1 is MGHRA and CDR2 is YSYEKL. Trimming took 1 base from V and 8 from J, leaving 20 bases between them. The CDR3 sequence is 16 residues long.

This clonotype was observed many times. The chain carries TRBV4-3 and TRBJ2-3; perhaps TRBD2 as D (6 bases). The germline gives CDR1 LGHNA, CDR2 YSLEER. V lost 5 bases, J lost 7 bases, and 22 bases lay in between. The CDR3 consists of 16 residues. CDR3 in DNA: TGCGCCAGCAGCGAGGAACTAGCACCCGTCACGAATACGCAGTATTTT. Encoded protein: CASSEELAPVTNTQYF.

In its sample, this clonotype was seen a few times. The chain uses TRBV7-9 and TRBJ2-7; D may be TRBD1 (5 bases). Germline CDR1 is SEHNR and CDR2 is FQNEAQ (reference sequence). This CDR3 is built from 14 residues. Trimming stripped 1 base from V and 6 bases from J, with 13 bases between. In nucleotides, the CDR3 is TGTGCCAGCAGCTTAGGGGGCGAGATAGGCGAGCAGTACTTC. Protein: CASSLGGEIGEQYF.